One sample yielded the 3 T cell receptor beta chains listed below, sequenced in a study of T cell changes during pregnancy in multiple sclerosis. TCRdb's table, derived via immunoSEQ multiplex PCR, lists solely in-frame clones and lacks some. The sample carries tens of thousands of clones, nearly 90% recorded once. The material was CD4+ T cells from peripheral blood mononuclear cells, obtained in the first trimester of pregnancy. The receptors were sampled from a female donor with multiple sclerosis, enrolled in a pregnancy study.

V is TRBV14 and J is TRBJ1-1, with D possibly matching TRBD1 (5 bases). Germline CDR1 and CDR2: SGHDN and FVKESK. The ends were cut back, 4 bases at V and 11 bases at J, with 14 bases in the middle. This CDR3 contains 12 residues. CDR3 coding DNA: TGTGCCAGCAGCCTGGGATCGTGGGGCGCTTTCTTT. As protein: CASSLGSWGAFF.

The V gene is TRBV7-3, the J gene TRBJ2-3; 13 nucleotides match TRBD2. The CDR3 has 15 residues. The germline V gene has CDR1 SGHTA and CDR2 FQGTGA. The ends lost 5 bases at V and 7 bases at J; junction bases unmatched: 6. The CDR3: CASSKTSGGANTQYF. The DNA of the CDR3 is TGTGCCAGCAGCAAAACTAGCGGGGGGGCAAATACGCAGTATTTT.

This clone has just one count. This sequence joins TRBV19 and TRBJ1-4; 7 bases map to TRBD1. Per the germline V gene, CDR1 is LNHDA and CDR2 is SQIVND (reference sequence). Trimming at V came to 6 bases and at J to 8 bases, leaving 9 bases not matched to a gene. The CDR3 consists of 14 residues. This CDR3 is CASRGTDLYEKLFF. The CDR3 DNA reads TGTGCCAGTAGGGGGACAGATCTATACGAAAAACTGTTTTTT.